This T cell receptor (beta chain) was observed in a study of cytomegalovirus exposure and HLA in healthy donors. The PCR was carried out with 60 Vbeta primers and 13 Jbeta primers. Here immunoSEQ multiplex PCR was the method, and the copy in TCRdb shows in-frame clones only, minus some. The repertoire holds about 110,000 clones, with roughly 68% as singletons. Germline V CDR1 and CDR2: MNHEY, SVGAGI. Trimming shortened V by 2 bases and J by 2 bases, and 9 bases separated the two germline ends. CDR3 length equals 14 residues. The sample was PBMCs. The V gene is TRBV6-5, the J gene TRBJ1-2, with D unclear. This receptor was identified in a woman younger than 45 in good health and CMV-seronegative. Written as DNA, the CDR3 is TGTGCCAGCAGTTACGTCGCAGGAAACTATGGCTACACCTTC. This translates into CASSYVAGNYGYTF.